This TCR beta chain was found in a study of cytomegalovirus exposure and HLA in healthy donors. V was clipped by 3 bases and J by 6 bases; unmatched bases: 8. Germline CDR1 is KGHSH and CDR2 is LQKENI. The CDR3 covers 14 residues. The PCR had 60 Vbeta and 13 Jbeta primers. The protocol was immunoSEQ multiplex PCR, while the TCRdb copy is restricted to in-frame clones and leaves out a portion. Of approximately 100,000 clones in the sample, around 80% were seen once. The clonotype was recovered from a male donor in good health and CMV-seropositive. The rearrangement joins TRBV18 to TRBJ2-7; 7 bases align to TRBD1. Sequenced material: PBMCs. The CDR3 region has the DNA TGTGCCAGCTCACCGACACCGACAGGGAGCGAGCAGTACTTC. This encodes CASSPTPTGSEQYF.